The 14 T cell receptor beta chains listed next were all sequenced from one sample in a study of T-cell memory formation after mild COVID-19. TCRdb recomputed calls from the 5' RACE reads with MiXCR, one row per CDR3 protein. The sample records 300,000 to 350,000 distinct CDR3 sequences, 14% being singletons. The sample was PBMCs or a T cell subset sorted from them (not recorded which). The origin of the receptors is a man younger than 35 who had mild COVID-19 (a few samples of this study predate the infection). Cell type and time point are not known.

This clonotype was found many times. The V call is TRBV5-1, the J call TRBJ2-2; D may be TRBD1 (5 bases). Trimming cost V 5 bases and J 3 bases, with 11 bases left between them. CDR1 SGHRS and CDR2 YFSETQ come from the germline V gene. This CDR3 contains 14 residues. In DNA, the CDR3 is TGCGCCAGCAGGTCAGGGTTCGACACCGGGGAGCTGTTTTTT. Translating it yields CASRSGFDTGELFF.

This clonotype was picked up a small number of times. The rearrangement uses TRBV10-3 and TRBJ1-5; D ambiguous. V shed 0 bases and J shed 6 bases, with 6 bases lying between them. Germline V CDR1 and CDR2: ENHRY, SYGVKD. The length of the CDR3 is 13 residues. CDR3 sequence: CAISESVGQPQHF. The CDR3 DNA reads TGTGCCATCAGTGAGTCGGTTGGTCAGCCCCAGCATTTT.

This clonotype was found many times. CDR3 loop: CSARTGNQPQHF. The DNA of the CDR3 is TGCAGTGCTAGAACAGGGAATCAGCCCCAGCATTTT. This chain uses TRBV20-1 with TRBJ1-5, with D maybe TRBD1 (6 bases). Germline loops: CDR1 DFQATT, CDR2 SNEGSKA (reference sequence). The CDR3 has 12 amino acids. V was shortened by 2 bases and J by 4 bases, with 6 bases between the two germline ends.

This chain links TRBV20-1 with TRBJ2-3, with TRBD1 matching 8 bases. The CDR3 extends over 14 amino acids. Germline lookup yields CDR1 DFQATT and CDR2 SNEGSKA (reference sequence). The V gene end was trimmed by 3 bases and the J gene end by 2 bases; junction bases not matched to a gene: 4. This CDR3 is CSARMQGATDTQYF. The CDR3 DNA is TGCAGTGCTAGGATGCAGGGGGCCACAGATACGCAGTATTTT.

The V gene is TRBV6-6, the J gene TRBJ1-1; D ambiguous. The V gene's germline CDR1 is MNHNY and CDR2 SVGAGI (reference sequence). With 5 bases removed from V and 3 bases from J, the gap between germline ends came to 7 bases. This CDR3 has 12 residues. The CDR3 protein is CASSGTDTEAFF. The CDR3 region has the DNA TGTGCCAGCAGTGGAACAGACACTGAAGCTTTCTTT.

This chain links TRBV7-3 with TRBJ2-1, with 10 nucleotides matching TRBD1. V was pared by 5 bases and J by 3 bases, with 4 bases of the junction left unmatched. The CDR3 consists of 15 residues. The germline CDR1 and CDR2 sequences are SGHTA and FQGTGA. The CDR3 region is CASSPGQGIYNEQFF. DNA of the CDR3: TGTGCCAGCAGCCCGGGACAGGGGATCTACAATGAGCAGTTCTTC.

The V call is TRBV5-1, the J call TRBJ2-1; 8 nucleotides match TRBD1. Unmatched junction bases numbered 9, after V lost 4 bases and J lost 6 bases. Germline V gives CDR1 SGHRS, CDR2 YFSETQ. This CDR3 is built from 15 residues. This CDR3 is CASSTGTGGFNEQFF. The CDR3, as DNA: TGCGCCAGCAGCACCGGGACAGGAGGTTTCAATGAGCAGTTCTTC.

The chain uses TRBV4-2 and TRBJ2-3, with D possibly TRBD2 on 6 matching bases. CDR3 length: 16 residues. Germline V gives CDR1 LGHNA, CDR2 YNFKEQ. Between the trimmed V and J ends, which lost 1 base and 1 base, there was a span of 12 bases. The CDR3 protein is CASSQAAGSGTDTQYF. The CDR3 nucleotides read TGTGCCAGCAGCCAAGCCGCGGGGTCGGGCACAGATACGCAGTATTTT.

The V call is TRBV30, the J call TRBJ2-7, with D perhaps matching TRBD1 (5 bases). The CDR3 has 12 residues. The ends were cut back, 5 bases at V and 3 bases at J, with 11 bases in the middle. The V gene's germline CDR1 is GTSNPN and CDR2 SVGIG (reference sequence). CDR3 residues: CAWGALGYEQYF. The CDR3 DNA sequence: TGTGCCTGGGGGGCTCTCGGCTACGAGCAGTACTTC.

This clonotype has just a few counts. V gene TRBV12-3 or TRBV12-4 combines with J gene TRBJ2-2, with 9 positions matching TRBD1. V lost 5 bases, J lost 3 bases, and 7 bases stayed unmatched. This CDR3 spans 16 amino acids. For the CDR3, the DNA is TGTGCCAGCAGTCCCAGGACAGGGGCTGACACCGGGGAGCTGTTTTTT. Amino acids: CASSPRTGADTGELFF.

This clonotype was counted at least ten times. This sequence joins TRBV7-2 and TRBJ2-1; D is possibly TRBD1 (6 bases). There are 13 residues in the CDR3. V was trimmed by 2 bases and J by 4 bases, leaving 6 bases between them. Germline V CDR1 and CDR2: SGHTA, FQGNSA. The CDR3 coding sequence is TGTGCCAGCAGCTTAAGGGGGTACAATGAGCAGTTCTTC. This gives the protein CASSLRGYNEQFF. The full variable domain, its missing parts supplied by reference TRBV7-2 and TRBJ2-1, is GAGVSQSPSNKVTEKGKDVELRCDPISGHTALYWYRQSLGQGLEFLIYFQGNSAPDKSGLPSDRFSAERTGGSVSTLTIQRTQQEDSAVYLCASSLRGYNEQFFGPGTRLTVL.

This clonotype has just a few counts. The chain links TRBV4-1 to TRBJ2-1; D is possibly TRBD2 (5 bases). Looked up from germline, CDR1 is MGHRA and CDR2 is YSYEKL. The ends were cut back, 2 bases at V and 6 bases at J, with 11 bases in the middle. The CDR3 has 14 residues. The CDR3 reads CASSQNGIGNEQFF. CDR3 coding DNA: TGCGCCAGCAGCCAAAACGGGATAGGCAATGAGCAGTTCTTC.

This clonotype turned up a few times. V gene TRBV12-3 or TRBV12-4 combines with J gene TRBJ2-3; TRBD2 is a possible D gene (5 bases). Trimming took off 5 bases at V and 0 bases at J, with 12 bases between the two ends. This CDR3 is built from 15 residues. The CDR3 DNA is TGTGCCAGCAGTGCCCGGGGAACTAGCACAGATACGCAGTATTTT. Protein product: CASSARGTSTDTQYF.

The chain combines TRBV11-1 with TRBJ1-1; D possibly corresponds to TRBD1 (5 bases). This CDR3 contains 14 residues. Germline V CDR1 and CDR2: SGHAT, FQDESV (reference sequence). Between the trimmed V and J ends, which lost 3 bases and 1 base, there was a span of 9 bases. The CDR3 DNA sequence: TGTGCCAGCAGCTTGGGACCCACGAACACTGAAGCTTTCTTT. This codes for CASSLGPTNTEAFF.